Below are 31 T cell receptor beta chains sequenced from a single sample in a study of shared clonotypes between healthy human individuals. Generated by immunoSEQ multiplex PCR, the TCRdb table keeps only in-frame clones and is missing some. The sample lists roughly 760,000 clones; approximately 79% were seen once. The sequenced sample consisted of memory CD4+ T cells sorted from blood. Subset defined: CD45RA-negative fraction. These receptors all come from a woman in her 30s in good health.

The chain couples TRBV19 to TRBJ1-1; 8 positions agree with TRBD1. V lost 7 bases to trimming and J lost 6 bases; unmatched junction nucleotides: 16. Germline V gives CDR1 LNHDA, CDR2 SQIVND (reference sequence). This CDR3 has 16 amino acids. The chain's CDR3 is CASTQGAPGSAAEAFF. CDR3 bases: TGTGCCAGTACTCAGGGGGCGCCGGGGTCAGCGGCTGAAGCTTTCTTT.

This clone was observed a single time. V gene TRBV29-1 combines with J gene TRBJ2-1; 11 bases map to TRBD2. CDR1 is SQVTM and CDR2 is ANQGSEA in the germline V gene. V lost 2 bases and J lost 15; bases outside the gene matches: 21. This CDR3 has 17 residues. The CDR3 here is CSVEPFPGTSGPNPGFF. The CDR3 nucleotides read TGCAGCGTTGAACCATTCCCGGGGACTAGCGGCCCTAACCCCGGGTTCTTC.

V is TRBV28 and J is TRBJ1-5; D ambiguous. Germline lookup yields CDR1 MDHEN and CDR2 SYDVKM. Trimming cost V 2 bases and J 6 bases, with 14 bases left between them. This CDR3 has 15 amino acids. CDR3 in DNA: TGTGCCAGCAGTTTAATATCGGGAACGGGTCAGCCCCAGCATTTT. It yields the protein CASSLISGTGQPQHF.

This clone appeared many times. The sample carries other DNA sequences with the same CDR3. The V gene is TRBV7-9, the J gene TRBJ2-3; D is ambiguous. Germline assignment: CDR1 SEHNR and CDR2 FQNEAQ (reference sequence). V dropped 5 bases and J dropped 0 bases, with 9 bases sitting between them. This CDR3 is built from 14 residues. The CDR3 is CASSLVLSTDTQYF. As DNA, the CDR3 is TGTGCCAGCAGCCTCGTGCTAAGCACAGATACGCAGTATTTT.

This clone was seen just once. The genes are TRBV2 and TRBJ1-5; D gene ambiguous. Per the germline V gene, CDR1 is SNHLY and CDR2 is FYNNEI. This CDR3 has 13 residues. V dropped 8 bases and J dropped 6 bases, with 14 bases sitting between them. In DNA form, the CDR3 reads TGTGCCAGCCAATGGGGAGAGCGTCAGCCCCAGCATTTT. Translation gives CASQWGERQPQHF.

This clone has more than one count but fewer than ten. The CDR3 reads CASIPDAGGFLSYSYNEQFF. The CDR3 DNA sequence: TGTGCCAGCATACCTGATGCAGGGGGCTTTCTCTCCTACTCCTACAATGAGCAGTTCTTC. The chain is built from TRBV28 and TRBJ2-1; 8 bases match TRBD1. With 7 bases clipped from V and 0 bases from J, the junction kept 20 bases outside the gene matches. Germline V gene sequence: CDR1 MDHEN, CDR2 SYDVKM. The CDR3 is 20 amino acids.

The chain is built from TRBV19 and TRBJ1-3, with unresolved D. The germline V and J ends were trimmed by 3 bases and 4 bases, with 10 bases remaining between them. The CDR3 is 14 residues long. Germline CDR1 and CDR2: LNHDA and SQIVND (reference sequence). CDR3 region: CASSIGLAGNTIYF. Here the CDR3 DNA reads TGTGCCAGTAGTATCGGTCTAGCAGGAAACACCATATATTTT.

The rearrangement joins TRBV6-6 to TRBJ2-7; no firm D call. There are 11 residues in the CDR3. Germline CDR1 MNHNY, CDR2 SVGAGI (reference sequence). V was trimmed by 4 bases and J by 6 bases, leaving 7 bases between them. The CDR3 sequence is CASSSIREQYF. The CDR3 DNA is TGTGCCAGCAGTTCTATCCGCGAGCAGTACTTC.

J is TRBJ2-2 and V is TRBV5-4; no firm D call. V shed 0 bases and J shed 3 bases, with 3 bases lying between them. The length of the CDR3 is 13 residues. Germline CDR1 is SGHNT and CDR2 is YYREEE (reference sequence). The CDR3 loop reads CASSLVYTGELFF. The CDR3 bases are TGTGCCAGCAGCTTGGTATACACCGGGGAGCTGTTTTTT.

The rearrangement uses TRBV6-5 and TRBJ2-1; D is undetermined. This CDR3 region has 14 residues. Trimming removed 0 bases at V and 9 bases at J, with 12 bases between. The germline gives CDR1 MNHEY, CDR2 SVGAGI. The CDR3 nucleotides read TGTGCCAGCAGTTACTCGCACGGCGGCGGTGAGCAGTTCTTC. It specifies CASSYSHGGGEQFF.

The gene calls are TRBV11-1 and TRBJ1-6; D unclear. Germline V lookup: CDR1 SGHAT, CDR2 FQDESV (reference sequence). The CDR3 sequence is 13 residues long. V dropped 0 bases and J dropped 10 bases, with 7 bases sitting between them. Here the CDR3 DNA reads TGTGCCAGCAGCTTAGCGACAAGATCACCCCTCCACTTT. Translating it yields CASSLATRSPLHF. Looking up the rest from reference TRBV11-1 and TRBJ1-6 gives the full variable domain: EAEVAQSPRYKITEKSQAVAFWCDPISGHATLYWYRQILGQGPELLVQFQDESVVDDSQLPKDRFSAERLKGVDSTLKIQPAELGDSAMYLCASSLATRSPLHFGNGTRLTVT.

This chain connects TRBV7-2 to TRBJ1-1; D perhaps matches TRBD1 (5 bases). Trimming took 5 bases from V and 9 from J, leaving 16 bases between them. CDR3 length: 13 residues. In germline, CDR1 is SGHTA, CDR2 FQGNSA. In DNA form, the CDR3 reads TGTGCCAGCAGCCCTAACACCGGGACCAAAGCTTTCTTT. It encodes CASSPNTGTKAFF.

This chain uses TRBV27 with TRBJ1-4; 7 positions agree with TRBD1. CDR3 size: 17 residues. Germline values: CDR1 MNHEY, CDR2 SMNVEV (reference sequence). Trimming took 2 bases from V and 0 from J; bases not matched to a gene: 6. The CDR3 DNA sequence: TGTGCCAGCAGTTTACGACCGCAGGGGGCAACTAATGAAAAACTGTTTTTT. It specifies CASSLRPQGATNEKLFF.

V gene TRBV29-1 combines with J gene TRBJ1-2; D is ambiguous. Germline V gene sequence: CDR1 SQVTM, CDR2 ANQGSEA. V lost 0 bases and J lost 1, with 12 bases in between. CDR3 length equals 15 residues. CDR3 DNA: TGCAGCGTTGAAGATTCCGGGCAGAATAACTATGGCTACACCTTC. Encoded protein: CSVEDSGQNNYGYTF. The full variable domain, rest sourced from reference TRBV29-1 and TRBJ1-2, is SAVISQKPSRDICQRGTSLTIQCQVDSQVTMMFWYRQQPGQSLTLIATANQGSEATYESGFVIDKFPISRPNLTFSTLTVSNMSPEDSSIYLCSVEDSGQNNYGYTFGSGTRLTVV.

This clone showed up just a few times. The CDR3 is CASSPRPGDTAGEQFF. For the CDR3, the DNA is TGTGCCAGCAGTCCGCGCCCGGGGGATACGGCGGGAGAGCAGTTCTTC. V usage is TRBV27 and J usage is TRBJ2-1; D perhaps matches TRBD2 (6 bases). This CDR3 is built from 16 residues. Germline V lookup: CDR1 MNHEY, CDR2 SMNVEV (reference sequence). Trimming took 5 bases from V and 10 from J, leaving 24 bases between them.

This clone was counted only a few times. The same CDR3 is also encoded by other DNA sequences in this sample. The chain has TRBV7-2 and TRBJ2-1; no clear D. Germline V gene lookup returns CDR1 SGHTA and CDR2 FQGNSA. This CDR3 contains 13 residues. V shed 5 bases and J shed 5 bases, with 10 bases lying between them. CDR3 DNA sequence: TGTGCCAGCAGCACACAGAGAGACAATGAGCAGTTCTTC. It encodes CASSTQRDNEQFF.

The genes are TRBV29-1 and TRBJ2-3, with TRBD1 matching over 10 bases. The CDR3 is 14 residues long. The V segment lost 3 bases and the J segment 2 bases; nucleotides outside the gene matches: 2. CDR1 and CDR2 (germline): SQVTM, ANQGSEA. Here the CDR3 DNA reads TGCAGCGTTGATGACAGGGGGCTCACAGATACGCAGTATTTT. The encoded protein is CSVDDRGLTDTQYF.

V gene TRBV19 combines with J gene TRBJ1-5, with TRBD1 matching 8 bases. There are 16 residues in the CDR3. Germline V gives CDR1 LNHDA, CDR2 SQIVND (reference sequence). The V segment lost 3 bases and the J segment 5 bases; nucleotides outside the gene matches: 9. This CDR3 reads CASSIDRGGDHQPQHF. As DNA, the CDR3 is TGTGCCAGTAGTATCGACAGGGGTGGTGATCATCAGCCCCAGCATTTT.

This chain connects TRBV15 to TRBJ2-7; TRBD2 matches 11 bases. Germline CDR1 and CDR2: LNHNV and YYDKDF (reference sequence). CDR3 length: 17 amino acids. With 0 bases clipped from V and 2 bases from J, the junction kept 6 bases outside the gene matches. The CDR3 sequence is CATSRDSVAGGPYEQYF. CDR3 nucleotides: TGTGCCACCAGCAGAGATTCGGTAGCGGGAGGGCCCTACGAGCAGTACTTC.

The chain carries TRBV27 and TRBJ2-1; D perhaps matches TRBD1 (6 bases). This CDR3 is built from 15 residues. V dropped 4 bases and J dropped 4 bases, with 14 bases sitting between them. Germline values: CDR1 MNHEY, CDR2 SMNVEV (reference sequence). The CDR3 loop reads CASSSQVGGYNEQFF. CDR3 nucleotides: TGTGCCAGCAGTTCCCAAGTAGGGGGTTACAATGAGCAGTTCTTC.

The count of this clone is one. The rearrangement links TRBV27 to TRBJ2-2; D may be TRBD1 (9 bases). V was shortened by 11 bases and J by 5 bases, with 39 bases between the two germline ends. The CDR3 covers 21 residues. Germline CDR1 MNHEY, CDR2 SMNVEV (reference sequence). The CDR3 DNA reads TGTGCCTTCCAAAACCGACAGGGGGGTGTAGGGCTAGCGGGTCTGACCGGGGAGCTGTTTTTT. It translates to CAFQNRQGGVGLAGLTGELFF.

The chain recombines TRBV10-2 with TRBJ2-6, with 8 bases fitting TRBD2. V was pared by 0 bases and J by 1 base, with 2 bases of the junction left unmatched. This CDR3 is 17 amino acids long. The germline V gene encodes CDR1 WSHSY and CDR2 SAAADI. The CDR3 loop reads CASSESGLVSGANVLTF. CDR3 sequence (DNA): TGCGCCAGCAGTGAGTCGGGACTAGTTTCTGGGGCCAACGTCCTGACTTTC.

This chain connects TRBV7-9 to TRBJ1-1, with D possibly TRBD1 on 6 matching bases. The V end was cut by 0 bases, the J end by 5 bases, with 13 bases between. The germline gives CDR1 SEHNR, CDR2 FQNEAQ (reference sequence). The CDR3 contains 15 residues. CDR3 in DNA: TGTGCCAGCAGCTTAGCCGTGGGGGCGGCGACTGAAGCTTTCTTT. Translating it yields CASSLAVGAATEAFF.

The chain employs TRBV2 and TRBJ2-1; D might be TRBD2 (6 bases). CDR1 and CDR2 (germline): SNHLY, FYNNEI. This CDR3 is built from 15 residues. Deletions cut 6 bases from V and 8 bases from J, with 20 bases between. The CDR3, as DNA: TGTGCCAGCAGGGACTCATTGGCAGCGGGCGATGAGCAGTTCTTC. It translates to CASRDSLAAGDEQFF.

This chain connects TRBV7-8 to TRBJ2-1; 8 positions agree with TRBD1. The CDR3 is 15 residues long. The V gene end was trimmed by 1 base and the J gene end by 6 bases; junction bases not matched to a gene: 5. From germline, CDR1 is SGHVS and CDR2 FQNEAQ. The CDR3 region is CASSLGDRLGNEQFF. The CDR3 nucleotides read TGTGCCAGCAGCTTAGGGGACAGGCTTGGCAATGAGCAGTTCTTC. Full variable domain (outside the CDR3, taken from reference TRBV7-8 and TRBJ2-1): GAGVSQSPRYKVAKRGQDVALRCDPISGHVSLFWYQQALGQGPEFLTYFQNEAQLDKSGLPSDRFFAERPEGSVSTLKIQRTQQEDSAVYLCASSLGDRLGNEQFFGPGTRLTVL.

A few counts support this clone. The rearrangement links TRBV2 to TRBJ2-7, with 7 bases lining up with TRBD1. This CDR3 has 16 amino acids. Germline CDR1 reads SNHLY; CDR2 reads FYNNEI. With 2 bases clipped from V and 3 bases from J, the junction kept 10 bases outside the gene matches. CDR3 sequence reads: CASSEWGSGGNYEQYF. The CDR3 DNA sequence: TGTGCCAGCAGTGAATGGGGGTCAGGGGGTAACTACGAGCAGTACTTC.

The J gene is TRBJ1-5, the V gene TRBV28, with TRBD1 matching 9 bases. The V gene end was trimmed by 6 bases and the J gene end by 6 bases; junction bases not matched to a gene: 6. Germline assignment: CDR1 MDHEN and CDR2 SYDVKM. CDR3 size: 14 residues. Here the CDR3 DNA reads TGTGCCAGCAGCCTACAGGGGGCCGCTCAGCCCCAGCATTTT. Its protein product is CASSLQGAAQPQHF.

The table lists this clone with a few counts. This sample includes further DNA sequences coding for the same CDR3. The CDR3 nucleotides are TGCAGCGTTGACAGGAACCAAGAGACCCAGTACTTC. Translated, it gives CSVDRNQETQYF. The chain uses TRBV29-1 and TRBJ2-5, with no clear D. This CDR3 contains 12 residues. V lost 3 bases to trimming and J lost 0 bases, with 5 bases between them. The germline gives CDR1 SQVTM, CDR2 ANQGSEA.

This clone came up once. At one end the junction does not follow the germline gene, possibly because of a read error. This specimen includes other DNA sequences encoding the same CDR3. The CDR3 region is CASSSQRDTEAFF. Here the CDR3 DNA reads TGTGCCAGCAGTTCCCAGAGGGACACTGAAGCCTTCTTT. The genes are TRBV6-5 and TRBJ1-1; possibly TRBD1 for D (6 bases). The germline CDR1 and CDR2 sequences are MNHEY and SVGAGI. The CDR3 has 13 residues.

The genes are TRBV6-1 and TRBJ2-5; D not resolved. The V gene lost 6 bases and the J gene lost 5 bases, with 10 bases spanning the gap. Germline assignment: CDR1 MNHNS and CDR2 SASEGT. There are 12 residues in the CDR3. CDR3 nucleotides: TGTGCCAGCAGGATCGATGGGGAGACCCAGTACTTC. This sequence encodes CASRIDGETQYF.

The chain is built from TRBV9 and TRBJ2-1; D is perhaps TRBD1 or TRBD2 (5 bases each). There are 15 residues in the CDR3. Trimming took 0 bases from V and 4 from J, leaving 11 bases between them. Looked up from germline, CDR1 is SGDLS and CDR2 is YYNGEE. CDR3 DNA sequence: TGTGCCAGCAGCGTAGGGCCAGGGACGTACAATGAGCAGTTCTTC. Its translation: CASSVGPGTYNEQFF. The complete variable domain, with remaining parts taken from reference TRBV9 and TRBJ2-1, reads DSGVTQTPKHLITATGQRVTLRCSPRSGDLSVYWYQQSLDQGLQFLIQYYNGEERAKGNILERFSAQQFPDLHSELNLSSLELGDSALYFCASSVGPGTYNEQFFGPGTRLTVL.